This is a list of T cell receptor beta chains from one sample in a study of Tregs in tolerant kidney transplant recipients. TCRdb keeps only in-frame clones here, not all; method: immunoSEQ multiplex PCR. The table has 20,000 to 25,000 clones, approximately 84% seen once. The specimen was CD8+ T cells from blood (PBMCs), collected 6 months after the transplant. These receptor sequences come from a human patient who received a combined kidney and bone marrow transplant. The T cells may come from the graft donor. Both conserved end residues are part of each CDR3. The order of the fields is V gene, clone size, CDR3 protein. Clone size is given for some rows only: seen once, a few or many times, or a class if the clone is expanded.

TRBV6-6	once	CATWVGREAGTGELFF
TRBV19	.	CASSTKDFFTDTQYF
TRBV4-3	.	CASSQVTGGGETQYF
TRBV9	.	CASSDSREDTQYF
TRBV4-2	once	CASSQADRGSEKLFF
TRBV6-5	once	CASSYLGGRWTGELFF
TRBV19	.	CASSPGGSWGETQYF
TRBV11-3	.	CASSISGDRSDTQYF
TRBV29-1	few	CSVEHQDRTYGYTF
TRBV30	.	CAWSRRIRIAGGFYNEQFF
TRBV11-2	few	CASTPGDRGRILYGYTF
TRBV5-8	.	CASSLGRGPQHF
TRBV19	.	CASCGDSRTSTDTQYF
TRBV23-1	.	CASSQGGSGNTIYF
TRBV6-1	.	CASSEGWGGNEQFF
TRBV27	few	CASTTGREKLFF
TRBV27	.	CASSLSVNRIQAYEQYF
TRBV5-6	.	CASSSGAGVARDTQYF
TRBV7-6	once	CASSPWTGTQNTEAFF
TRBV18	.	CASSPERSSYNSPLHF
TRBV7-9	.	CASSFPGGRADIHNEQFF
TRBV11-2	.	CASSPQAEAPTYEQYF
TRBV6-5	few	CASSAIAGDTQYF
TRBV7-2	.	CASSRDRVPDLETQYF